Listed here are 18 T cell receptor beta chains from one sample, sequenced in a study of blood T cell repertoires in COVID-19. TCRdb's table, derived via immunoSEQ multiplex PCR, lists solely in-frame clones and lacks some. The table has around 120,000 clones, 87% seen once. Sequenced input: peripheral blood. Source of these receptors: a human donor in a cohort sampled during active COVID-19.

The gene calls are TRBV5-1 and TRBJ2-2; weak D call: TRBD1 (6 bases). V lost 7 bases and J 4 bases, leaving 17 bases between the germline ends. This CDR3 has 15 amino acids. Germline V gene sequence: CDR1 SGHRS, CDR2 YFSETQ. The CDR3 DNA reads TGCGCCAGCCAGTGGACAGAGGCCGGCACCGGGGAGCTGTTTTTT. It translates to CASQWTEAGTGELFF.

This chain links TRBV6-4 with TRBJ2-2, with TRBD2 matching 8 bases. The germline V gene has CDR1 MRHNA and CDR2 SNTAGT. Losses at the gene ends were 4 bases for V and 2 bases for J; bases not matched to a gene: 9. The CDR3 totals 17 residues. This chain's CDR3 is CASSVSGSSGNTGELFF. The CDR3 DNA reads TGTGCCAGCAGTGTGAGCGGGAGCTCGGGAAACACCGGGGAGCTGTTTTTT.

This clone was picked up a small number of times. The CDR3 here is CASRGRGTDTQYF. The CDR3 coding sequence is TGTGCCAGTAGGGGGAGGGGCACAGATACGCAGTATTTT. V is TRBV19 and J is TRBJ2-3; TRBD2 matches 7 bases. This CDR3 spans 13 amino acids. Looked up from germline, CDR1 is LNHDA and CDR2 is SQIVND (reference sequence). V trimming: 6 bases; J trimming: 1 base; junction bases outside the gene matches: 1.

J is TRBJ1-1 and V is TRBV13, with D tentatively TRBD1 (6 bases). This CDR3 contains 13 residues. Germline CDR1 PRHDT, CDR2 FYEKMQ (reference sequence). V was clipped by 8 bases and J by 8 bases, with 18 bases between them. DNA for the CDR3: TGTGCCAGCTCGCGCCGGGACATCGGAGAAGCTTTCTTT. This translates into CASSRRDIGEAFF.

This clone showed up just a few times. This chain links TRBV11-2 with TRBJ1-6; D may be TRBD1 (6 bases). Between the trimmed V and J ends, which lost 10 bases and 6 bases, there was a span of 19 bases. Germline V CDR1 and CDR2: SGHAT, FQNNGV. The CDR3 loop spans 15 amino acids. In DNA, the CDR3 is TGTGCCACCCTCTTAGGGGGTGATGGTAATTCACCCCTCCACTTT. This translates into CATLLGGDGNSPLHF.

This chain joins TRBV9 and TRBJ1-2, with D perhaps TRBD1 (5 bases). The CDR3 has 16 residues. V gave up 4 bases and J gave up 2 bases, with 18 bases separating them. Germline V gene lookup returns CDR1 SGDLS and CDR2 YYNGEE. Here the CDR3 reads CASSHAPRGTNYGYTF. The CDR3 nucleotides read TGTGCCAGCAGCCACGCCCCACGGGGGACCAACTATGGCTACACCTTC. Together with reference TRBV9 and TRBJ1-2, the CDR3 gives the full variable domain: DSGVTQTPKHLITATGQRVTLRCSPRSGDLSVYWYQQSLDQGLQFLIQYYNGEERAKGNILERFSAQQFPDLHSELNLSSLELGDSALYFCASSHAPRGTNYGYTFGSGTRLTVV.

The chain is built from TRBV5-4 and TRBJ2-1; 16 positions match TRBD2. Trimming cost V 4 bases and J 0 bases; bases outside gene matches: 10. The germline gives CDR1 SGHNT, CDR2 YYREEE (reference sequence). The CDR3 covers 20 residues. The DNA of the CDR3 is TGTGCCAGCAGCCTACCGGGACTAGCGGGAGGGCGGAGCTCCTACAATGAGCAGTTCTTC. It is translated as CASSLPGLAGGRSSYNEQFF.

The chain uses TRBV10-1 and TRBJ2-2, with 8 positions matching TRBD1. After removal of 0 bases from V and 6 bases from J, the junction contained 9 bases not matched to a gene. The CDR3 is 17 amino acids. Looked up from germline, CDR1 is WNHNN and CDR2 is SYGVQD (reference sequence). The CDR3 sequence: CASSESTGTGYPGELFF. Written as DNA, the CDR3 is TGCGCCAGCAGTGAGTCCACCGGGACAGGCTACCCCGGGGAGCTGTTTTTT.

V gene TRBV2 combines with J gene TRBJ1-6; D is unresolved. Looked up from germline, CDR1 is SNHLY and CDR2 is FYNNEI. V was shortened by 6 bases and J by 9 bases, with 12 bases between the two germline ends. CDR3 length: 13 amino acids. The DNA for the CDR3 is TGTGCCAGCAGATCGGGGATTAGTTCACCCCTCCACTTT. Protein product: CASRSGISSPLHF.

CDR3 region: CASSLTGENYGYTF. The CDR3 DNA reads as TGCGCCAGCAGCTTAACAGGGGAAAACTATGGCTACACCTTC. This chain joins TRBV5-1 and TRBJ1-2; 7 bases match TRBD1. The V and J ends lost 2 bases and 2 bases, in that order; junction bases with no gene match: 3. Germline V CDR1 and CDR2: SGHRS, YFSETQ. This CDR3 contains 14 residues.

CDR3 sequence: CASRDSSSGKGNIQYF. CDR3 bases: TGTGCCAGCAGGGATTCCTCTAGCGGGAAGGGGAACATTCAGTACTTC. The chain carries TRBV2 and TRBJ2-4; 9 bases align to TRBD2. J was trimmed by 7 bases and V by 6 bases; bases with no gene match: 13. The length of the CDR3 is 16 residues. Germline CDR1 is SNHLY and CDR2 is FYNNEI.

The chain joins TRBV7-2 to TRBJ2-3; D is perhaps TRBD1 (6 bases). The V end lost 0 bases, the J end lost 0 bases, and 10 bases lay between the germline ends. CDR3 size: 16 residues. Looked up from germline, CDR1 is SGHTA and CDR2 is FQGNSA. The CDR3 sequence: CASSLATGSSTDTQYF. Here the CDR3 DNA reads TGTGCCAGCAGCTTAGCCACAGGGAGTAGCACAGATACGCAGTATTTT.

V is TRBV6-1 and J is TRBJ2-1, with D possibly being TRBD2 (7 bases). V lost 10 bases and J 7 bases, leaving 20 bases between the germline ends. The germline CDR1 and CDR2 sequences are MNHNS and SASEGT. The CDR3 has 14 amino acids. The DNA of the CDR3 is TGTGCCACACGACGGGGGGAAAGGGGGAATGAGCAGTTCTTC. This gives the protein CATRRGERGNEQFF.

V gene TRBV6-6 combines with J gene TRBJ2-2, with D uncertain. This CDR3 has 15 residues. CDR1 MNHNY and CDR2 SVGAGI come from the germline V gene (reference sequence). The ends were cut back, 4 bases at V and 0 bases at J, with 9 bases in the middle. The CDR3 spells CASSFDTSNTGELFF. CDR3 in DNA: TGTGCCAGCAGTTTTGACACTTCGAACACCGGGGAGCTGTTTTTT.

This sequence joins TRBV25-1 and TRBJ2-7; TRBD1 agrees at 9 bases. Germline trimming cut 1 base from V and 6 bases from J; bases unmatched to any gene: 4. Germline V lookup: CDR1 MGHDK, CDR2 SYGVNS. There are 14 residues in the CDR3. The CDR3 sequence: CASSEWDRASEQYF. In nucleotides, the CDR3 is TGTGCCAGCAGTGAATGGGACAGGGCGAGCGAGCAGTACTTC.

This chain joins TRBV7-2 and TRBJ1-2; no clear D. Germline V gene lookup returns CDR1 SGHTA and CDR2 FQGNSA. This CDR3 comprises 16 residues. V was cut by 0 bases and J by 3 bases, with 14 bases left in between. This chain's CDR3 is CASSLASGRKHYGYTF. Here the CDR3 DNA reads TGTGCCAGCAGCTTAGCTTCGGGAAGAAAGCACTATGGCTACACCTTC. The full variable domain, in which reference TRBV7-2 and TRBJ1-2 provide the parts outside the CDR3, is GAGVSQSPSNKVTEKGKDVELRCDPISGHTALYWYRQSLGQGLEFLIYFQGNSAPDKSGLPSDRFSAERTGGSVSTLTIQRTQQEDSAVYLCASSLASGRKHYGYTFGSGTRLTVV.

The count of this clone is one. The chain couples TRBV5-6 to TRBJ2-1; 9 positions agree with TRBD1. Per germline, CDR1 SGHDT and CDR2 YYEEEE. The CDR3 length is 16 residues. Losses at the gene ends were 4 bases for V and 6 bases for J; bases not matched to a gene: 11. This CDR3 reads CASSQNRGRSLNEQFF. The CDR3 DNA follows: TGTGCCAGCAGCCAAAACAGGGGGCGATCCCTCAATGAGCAGTTCTTC. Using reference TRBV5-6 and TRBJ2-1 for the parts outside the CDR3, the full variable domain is DAGVTQSPTHLIKTRGQQVTLRCSPKSGHDTVSWYQQALGQGPQFIFQYYEEEERQRGNFPDRFSGHQFPNYSSELNVNALLLGDSALYLCASSQNRGRSLNEQFFGPGTRLTVL.

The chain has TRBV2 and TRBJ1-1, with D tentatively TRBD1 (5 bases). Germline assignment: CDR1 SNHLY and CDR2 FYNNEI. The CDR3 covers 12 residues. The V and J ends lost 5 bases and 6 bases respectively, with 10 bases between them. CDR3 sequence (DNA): TGTGCCAGCAGTCCCAGGGTCCCTGAAGCTTTCTTT. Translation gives CASSPRVPEAFF.